The 21 T cell receptor beta chains below come from one sample, sequenced in a study of technical replicates of blood from a handful of donors. Some clones are missing from TCRdb's copy, which holds only in-frame ones; the method was immunoSEQ multiplex PCR. The sample includes 68,000 or so clones, around 97% of them seen just once. Sequenced material: T cells isolated from PBMCs. Receptors were obtained from a human donor in good health.

V and J are TRBV6-5 and TRBJ2-1; 9 nucleotides align to TRBD1. The V segment lost 4 bases and the J segment 5 bases; nucleotides outside the gene matches: 3. Germline loops: CDR1 MNHEY, CDR2 SVGAGI. The CDR3 is 14 residues long. CDR3 coding DNA: TGTGCCAGCAGTTCTTGGACAGGGGACAATGAGCAGTTCTTC. This codes for CASSSWTGDNEQFF.

The chain combines TRBV7-9 with TRBJ2-5; tentative D call: TRBD1 (6 bases). Germline V gives CDR1 SEHNR, CDR2 FQNEAQ (reference sequence). The V end lost 3 bases, the J end lost 2 bases, and 10 bases lay between the germline ends. This CDR3 has 14 residues. The CDR3 loop reads CASSFTGIQETQYF. In DNA, the CDR3 is TGTGCCAGCAGCTTCACAGGGATACAAGAGACCCAGTACTTC.

V and J are TRBV30 and TRBJ2-1; D remains unclear. The CDR3 totals 13 residues. CDR1 and CDR2 from the germline V gene are GTSNPN and SVGIG (reference sequence). V shed 3 bases and J shed 7 bases, with 13 bases lying between them. DNA for the CDR3: TGTGCCTGGAGCCAGCAGGTTGGTAATGAGCAGTTCTTC. It translates to CAWSQQVGNEQFF.

The rearrangement joins TRBV7-8 to TRBJ1-5, with D hard to call. This CDR3 comprises 12 residues. Deletions cut 3 bases from V and 4 bases from J, with 4 bases between. The germline V gene has CDR1 SGHVS and CDR2 FQNEAQ. The CDR3 here is CASSFNNQPQHF. The DNA for the CDR3 is TGTGCCAGCAGCTTCAATAATCAGCCCCAGCATTTT.

This rearrangement joins TRBV6-4 to TRBJ1-1; D not resolved. Per germline, CDR1 MRHNA and CDR2 SNTAGT. The V and J ends lost 0 bases and 5 bases respectively, with 19 bases between them. CDR3 length: 17 residues. The CDR3 spells CASSDSIRAGRGTEAFF. DNA of the CDR3: TGTGCCAGCAGTGACTCAATTCGGGCGGGAAGAGGAACTGAAGCTTTCTTT.

This chain links TRBV15 with TRBJ2-7, with 7 positions matching TRBD1. From germline, CDR1 is LNHNV and CDR2 YYDKDF (reference sequence). Trimming at V came to 5 bases and at J to 7 bases, leaving 8 bases not matched to a gene. This CDR3 spans 13 amino acids. The DNA of the CDR3 is TGTGCCACCAGCCTCAGGGGGATAGGAGAGCAGTACTTC. Encoded protein: CATSLRGIGEQYF. Variable domain in full (rest from reference TRBV15 and TRBJ2-7): DAMVIQNPRYQVTQFGKPVTLSCSQTLNHNVMYWYQQKSSQAPKLLFHYYDKDFNNEADTPDNFQSRRPNTSFCFLDIRSPGLGDTAMYLCATSLRGIGEQYFGPGTRLTVT.

This sequence joins TRBV6-5 and TRBJ1-1; possible D gene TRBD1, 5 bases. From germline, CDR1 is MNHEY and CDR2 SVGAGI. The CDR3 sequence is 15 residues long. V lost 2 bases to trimming and J lost 2 bases, with 12 bases between them. In nucleotides, the CDR3 is TGTGCCAGCAGTTACGGGGGGGACCCTAACACTGAAGCTTTCTTT. Its translation: CASSYGGDPNTEAFF.

This rearrangement joins TRBV7-2 to TRBJ2-7; TRBD1 is a possible D gene (6 bases). The CDR3 covers 15 residues. Germline-derived CDR1 and CDR2 are SGHTA and FQGNSA. Deletions cut 3 bases from V and 4 bases from J, with 16 bases between. CDR3 amino acids: CASSLRPGTLYEQYF. DNA of the CDR3: TGTGCCAGCAGCTTGAGACCCGGGACATTATACGAGCAGTACTTC. Full variable domain (remainder filled in from reference TRBV7-2 and TRBJ2-7): GAGVSQSPSNKVTEKGKDVELRCDPISGHTALYWYRQSLGQGLEFLIYFQGNSAPDKSGLPSDRFSAERTGGSVSTLTIQRTQQEDSAVYLCASSLRPGTLYEQYFGPGTRLTVT.

The chain is built from TRBV29-1 and TRBJ2-7; D is unresolved. The CDR3 is 10 residues long. Trimming removed 5 bases at V and 6 bases at J, with 8 bases between. CDR1 SQVTM and CDR2 ANQGSEA come from the germline V gene. The CDR3 bases are TGCAGCGTTTACGAGGTCGAGCAGTACTTC. Its protein product is CSVYEVEQYF.

The table lists this clone with a count of one. This chain uses TRBV4-1 with TRBJ1-5; 9 bases line up with TRBD1. The germline CDR1 and CDR2 sequences are MGHRA and YSYEKL. This CDR3 is 15 amino acids long. V was pared by 5 bases and J by 7 bases, with 9 bases of the junction left unmatched. The CDR3 here is CASSDRDRAVQPQHF. CDR3 nucleotides: TGCGCCAGCAGCGACCGGGACAGGGCCGTACAGCCCCAGCATTTT.

The rearrangement uses TRBV7-9 and TRBJ1-2, with D possibly being TRBD1 (5 bases). Trimming took off 1 base at V and 8 bases at J, with 11 bases between the two ends. This CDR3 is 13 amino acids long. CDR1 and CDR2 from the germline V gene are SEHNR and FQNEAQ (reference sequence). CDR3 residues: CASSLGQGIGYTF. The CDR3 DNA sequence: TGTGCCAGCAGCTTAGGGCAGGGTATAGGCTACACCTTC. Full variable domain (rest looked up from reference TRBV7-9 and TRBJ1-2): DTGVSQNPRHKITKRGQNVTFRCDPISEHNRLYWYRQTLGQGPEFLTYFQNEAQLEKSRLLSDRFSAERPKGSFSTLEIQRTEQGDSAMYLCASSLGQGIGYTFGSGTRLTVV.

This chain joins TRBV27 and TRBJ1-1; 11 bases agree with TRBD1. The V gene's germline CDR1 is MNHEY and CDR2 SMNVEV (reference sequence). The CDR3 totals 15 residues. Trimming removed 6 bases from V and 1 base from J; junction bases left unmatched: 4. The CDR3 spells CASSRGQGGNTEAFF. In DNA, the CDR3 is TGTGCCAGCAGCCGGGGACAGGGGGGGAACACTGAAGCTTTCTTT.

The rearrangement joins TRBV28 to TRBJ2-1; TRBD2 matches at 8 bases. Germline V gene data show CDR1 as MDHEN and CDR2 as SYDVKM. CDR3 length: 14 residues. J gave up 8 bases and V 2 bases, and 5 bases lay outside the gene matches. CDR3 protein: CASSLRSREDEQFF. The CDR3 DNA sequence: TGTGCCAGCAGTTTAAGATCGCGGGAGGATGAGCAGTTCTTC.

The V and J genes are TRBV9 and TRBJ1-4; D not resolved. Trimming took off 0 bases at V and 7 bases at J, with 4 bases between the two ends. The CDR3 covers 12 residues. The germline V gene encodes CDR1 SGDLS and CDR2 YYNGEE. The CDR3, as DNA: TGTGCCAGCAGCGTAGACGGTGAAAAACTGTTTTTT. As protein: CASSVDGEKLFF.

This chain connects TRBV27 to TRBJ2-5; 10 bases align to TRBD1. Germline values: CDR1 MNHEY, CDR2 SMNVEV (reference sequence). This CDR3 region has 13 residues. V shed 6 bases and J 4 bases; nucleotides not matched to a gene: 2. The CDR3 reads CASRTGGGETQYF. For the CDR3, the DNA is TGTGCCAGCAGGACAGGGGGCGGAGAGACCCAGTACTTC.

The rearrangement links TRBV19 to TRBJ1-4, with D possibly matching TRBD1 (6 bases). This CDR3 contains 16 residues. Trimming cost V 3 bases and J 2 bases, with 13 bases left between them. The germline CDR1 and CDR2 sequences are LNHDA and SQIVND (reference sequence). This CDR3 reads CASSILGARTNEKLFF. The CDR3 region has the DNA TGTGCCAGTAGTATTTTGGGGGCGAGGACTAATGAAAAACTGTTTTTT. The variable domain in full, completed from reference TRBV19 and TRBJ1-4, reads DGGITQSPKYLFRKEGQNVTLSCEQNLNHDAMYWYRQDPGQGLRLIYYSQIVNDFQKGDIAEGYSVSREKKESFPLTVTSAQKNPTAFYLCASSILGARTNEKLFFGSGTQLSVL.

This clone appeared a single time. The chain has TRBV7-9 and TRBJ1-2; D gene ambiguous. Germline CDR1 and CDR2: SEHNR and FQNEAQ (reference sequence). V was pared by 2 bases and J by 3 bases, with 10 bases between. CDR3 length equals 14 residues. CDR3 protein: CASSLQQTYYGYTF. CDR3 coding DNA: TGTGCCAGCAGCTTACAACAGACCTACTATGGCTACACCTTC.

The chain joins TRBV19 to TRBJ1-1, with TRBD1 matching 8 bases. From germline, CDR1 is LNHDA and CDR2 SQIVND (reference sequence). The CDR3 contains 14 residues. Germline trimming cut 7 bases from V and 5 bases from J; bases unmatched to any gene: 9. The CDR3 reads CASIQGAVVTEAFF. CDR3 DNA sequence: TGTGCCAGTATCCAGGGGGCAGTGGTAACTGAAGCTTTCTTT.

The V call is TRBV9, the J call TRBJ2-7; D remains unclear. Looked up from germline, CDR1 is SGDLS and CDR2 is YYNGEE. V lost 4 bases to trimming and J lost 2 bases, with 13 bases between them. The CDR3 is 14 residues long. The CDR3 sequence is CASSSLGGTYEQYF. CDR3 DNA: TGTGCCAGCAGCTCCCTCGGCGGAACCTACGAGCAGTACTTC. The variable domain in full, with the rest retrieved from reference TRBV9 and TRBJ2-7, is DSGVTQTPKHLITATGQRVTLRCSPRSGDLSVYWYQQSLDQGLQFLIQYYNGEERAKGNILERFSAQQFPDLHSELNLSSLELGDSALYFCASSSLGGTYEQYFGPGTRLTVT.

The chain recombines TRBV7-9 with TRBJ2-2, with unresolved D. The germline gives CDR1 SEHNR, CDR2 FQNEAQ (reference sequence). The CDR3 loop spans 13 amino acids. Trimming removed 0 bases at V and 7 bases at J, with 6 bases between. The CDR3 sequence is CASSLARDGELFF. Here the CDR3 DNA reads TGTGCCAGCAGCTTAGCGCGCGACGGGGAGCTGTTTTTT.

A single count supports this clone. V usage is TRBV4-2 and J usage is TRBJ1-5; 10 bases are shared with TRBD1. V lost 1 base, J lost 5 bases, and 2 bases stayed unmatched. The V gene's germline CDR1 is LGHNA and CDR2 YNFKEQ. The CDR3 has 15 amino acids. CDR3 region: CASSQGGTGDQPQHF. The CDR3 region has the DNA TGTGCCAGCAGCCAAGGAGGGACAGGGGATCAGCCCCAGCATTTT.